This TCR beta chain was observed in a study of coeliac disease. Profiled with immunoSEQ multiplex PCR; TCRdb holds only in-frame clones, not every one. In the table there are nearly 7,000 clones, about 78% of which are singletons. Sequenced input: lamina propria lymphocytes from the gut. This TCR was recovered from a man aged 25-45 years with celiac disease.

The CDR3 DNA follows: TGTGCCAGCAGCGTAGGTGGCGGGGTGGGGGATACGCAGTATTTT. The encoded protein is CASSVGGGVGDTQYF. This chain joins TRBV9 and TRBJ2-3; D possibly corresponds to TRBD2 (6 bases). The CDR3 runs 15 residues. V shed 0 bases and J shed 6 bases, with 14 bases lying between them. The germline V gene encodes CDR1 SGDLS and CDR2 YYNGEE.